The T cell receptor (beta chain) under discussion was sequenced for a study of CD8 T cells in Susac syndrome. This CDR3 is built from 15 residues. Germline V gene sequence: CDR1 LGHDT, CDR2 YNNKEL (reference sequence). V was cut by 0 bases and J by 1 base, with 7 bases left in between. Sequencing of TCR beta covered CD8+ and CD4+ T cells obtained from blood. The multiple sclerosis controls, all treatment-naive patients, had relapsing-remitting disease that was stable or active. TEMRA cells were FACS-enriched, and CD8+ and CD4+ T cells were isolated negatively. Random hexamers primed reverse transcription of about 0.5 to 1 ug RNA. The CDR3 of TCR beta was amplified by immunoSEQ multiplex PCR across 54 Vbeta and 13 Jbeta. TCRdb recomputed calls from the immunoSEQ multiplex PCR reads with MiXCR, one row per CDR3 protein. Here the sample spans about 200,000 distinct CDR3 sequences, approximately 95% being singletons.

The receptor comes from a human donor with multiple sclerosis. This chain joins TRBV3-1 and TRBJ2-4; D gene uncertain. The sample comprised CD4+ T cells from PBMCs. The CDR3 DNA is TGTGCCAGCAGCCAAGAGGCTAGGGCCAAAAACATTCAGTACTTC. Translated, it gives CASSQEARAKNIQYF. The full variable domain, with the rest looked up from reference TRBV3-1 and TRBJ2-4, is DTAVSQTPKYLVTQMGNDKSIKCEQNLGHDTMYWYKQDSKKFLKIMFSYNNKELIINETVPNRFSPKSPDKAHLNLHINSLELGDSAVYFCASSQEARAKNIQYFGAGTRLSVL.